The rows below give T cell receptor beta chains drawn from one sample of a study of T cells after yellow fever vaccination. TCRdb re-called the 5' RACE reads with MiXCR, one entry per CDR3 protein. The table has 300,000 to 350,000 distinct CDR3 sequences, about 4.5% seen once. This specimen was PBMCs, taken 15 days after the yellow fever booster vaccination. The receptors here all came from a man aged 18 to 30 who received the YFV17D yellow fever vaccine. CDR3s include the opening cysteine and the closing phenylalanine or tryptophan. The D gene is left open where the match is weak. Where a row states a size, it is once, few, many or the class of an expanded clone; other rows omit it.

V: TRBV28; size: .; D: TRBD1; J: TRBJ2-6; CDR3: CASSVTGAGANVLTF; DNA: TGTGCCAGCAGTGTCACAGGGGCCGGGGCCAACGTCCTGACTTTC
V: TRBV29-1; size: .; D: TRBD2; J: TRBJ2-3; CDR3: CSQSPSGSGGPLDTQYF; DNA: TGCAGCCAGTCCCCTAGTGGATCGGGGGGGCCATTAGATACGCAGTATTTT
V: TRBV6-4; size: many; D: TRBD2; J: TRBJ2-2; CDR3: CASSPSGGGAGGELFF; DNA: TGTGCCAGCAGTCCCTCCGGCGGGGGGGCCGGCGGGGAGCTGTTTTTT
V: TRBV7-2; size: once; D: .; J: TRBJ2-1; CDR3: CASSFAGAGNEQFF; DNA: TGTGCCAGCAGCTTCGCGGGGGCGGGGAATGAGCAGTTCTTC
V: TRBV12-3/TRBV12-4; size: few; D: .; J: TRBJ1-2; CDR3: CASRSLGLGGYTF; DNA: TGTGCCAGCAGATCTTTGGGCTTGGGTGGCTACACCTTC
V: TRBV7-9; size: many; D: TRBD1; J: TRBJ2-7; CDR3: CASSLQGASYEQYF; DNA: TGTGCCAGCAGCTTGCAGGGGGCCAGCTACGAGCAGTACTTC
V: TRBV20-1; size: .; D: .; J: TRBJ1-6; CDR3: CSARGNSPLHF; DNA: TGCAGTGCCCGGGGCAATTCACCCCTCCACTTT
V: TRBV7-9; size: many; D: .; J: TRBJ2-7; CDR3: CASSFTLGETNEQYF; DNA: TGTGCCAGCAGCTTTACACTAGGGGAGACGAACGAGCAGTACTTC
V: TRBV5-1; size: many; D: .; J: TRBJ2-2; CDR3: CASKIDTGELFF; DNA: TGCGCCAGCAAAATAGACACCGGGGAGCTGTTTTTT
V: TRBV19; size: few; D: .; J: TRBJ2-2; CDR3: CASSVRATGELFF; DNA: TGTGCCAGTAGTGTTAGAGCCACCGGGGAGCTGTTTTTT
V: TRBV7-8; size: many; D: .; J: TRBJ2-5; CDR3: CASSFGQASTQYF; DNA: TGTGCCAGCAGCTTTGGGCAGGCGTCGACCCAGTACTTC
V: TRBV6-5; size: .; D: TRBD2; J: TRBJ2-3; CDR3: CASSYWGGGTDTQYF; DNA: TGTGCCAGCAGTTACTGGGGGGGGGGCACAGATACGCAGTATTTT
V: TRBV7-9; size: many; D: TRBD1; J: TRBJ1-2; CDR3: CASSSRGQGRFDYGYTF; DNA: TGTGCCAGCAGCTCACGAGGACAGGGAAGGTTTGACTATGGCTACACCTTC
V: TRBV20-1; size: many; D: .; J: TRBJ1-2; CDR3: CSARRDTNNYGYTF; DNA: TGCAGTGCTAGAAGGGACACTAACAACTATGGCTACACCTTC
V: TRBV5-1; size: few; D: TRBD1; J: TRBJ2-1; CDR3: CASSSKTGGTYNEQFF; DNA: TGCGCCAGCAGCTCAAAGACAGGGGGTACCTACAATGAGCAGTTCTTC
V: TRBV3-1; size: few; D: .; J: TRBJ1-6; CDR3: CASSQDAPSRDSPLHF; DNA: TGTGCCAGCAGCCAAGATGCGCCATCGAGAGATTCACCCCTCCACTTT
V: TRBV7-9; size: few; D: .; J: TRBJ1-6; CDR3: CASSLGARNSPLHF; DNA: TGTGCCAGCAGCTTAGGGGCCAGAAATTCACCCCTCCACTTT
V: TRBV4-1; size: .; D: .; J: TRBJ1-1; CDR3: CASSQGLVNTEAFF; DNA: TGCGCCAGCAGCCAAGGGCTAGTGAACACTGAAGCTTTCTTT
V: TRBV12-3/TRBV12-4; size: .; D: TRBD2; J: TRBJ2-4; CDR3: CASSLSGGSAKNIQYF; DNA: TGTGCCAGCAGTTTGAGCGGGGGGTCAGCCAAAAACATTCAGTACTTC
V: TRBV6-6; size: .; D: .; J: TRBJ1-3; CDR3: CASSRANTIYF; DNA: TGTGCCAGCAGTAGGGCGAACACCATATATTTT
V: TRBV28; size: many; D: .; J: TRBJ2-1; CDR3: CASSLPTSTAKEQFF; DNA: TGTGCCAGCAGCCTCCCCACTAGTACCGCAAAGGAGCAGTTCTTC
V: TRBV5-1; size: few; D: .; J: TRBJ2-5; CDR3: CASTAGAVWYQETQYF; DNA: TGCGCCAGCACTGCCGGGGCGGTTTGGTACCAAGAGACCCAGTACTTC
V: TRBV7-2; size: .; D: .; J: TRBJ2-2; CDR3: CASSWAGLNTGELFF; DNA: TGTGCCAGCAGCTGGGCAGGGCTGAACACCGGGGAGCTGTTTTTT
V: TRBV6-2/TRBV6-3; size: .; D: TRBD1; J: TRBJ2-1; CDR3: CASVSPGQGYNEQFF; DNA: TGTGCCAGCGTATCCCCGGGACAGGGCTACAATGAGCAGTTCTTC
V: TRBV6-2/TRBV6-3; size: many; D: .; J: TRBJ2-7; CDR3: CASSDFINPGRESYEQYF; DNA: TGTGCCAGCAGTGACTTTATTAATCCGGGACGAGAGTCCTACGAGCAGTACTTC
V: TRBV9; size: many; D: .; J: TRBJ2-4; CDR3: CASSKGGQDIQYF; DNA: TGTGCCAGCAGCAAAGGTGGGCAGGACATTCAGTACTTC
V: TRBV6-5; size: many; D: .; J: TRBJ1-2; CDR3: CASSPNRNYGYTF; DNA: TGTGCCAGCAGCCCAAACCGGAACTATGGCTACACCTTC
V: TRBV7-9; size: .; D: .; J: TRBJ1-4; CDR3: CASSFFRHREEEKLFF; DNA: TGTGCCAGCAGCTTTTTTCGTCACAGGGAAGAAGAAAAACTGTTTTTT
V: TRBV20-1; size: many; D: .; J: TRBJ2-1; CDR3: CSARDSRVGYNEQFF; DNA: TGCAGTGCTAGAGATTCGAGGGTCGGCTACAATGAGCAGTTCTTC
V: TRBV5-1; size: .; D: .; J: TRBJ2-3; CDR3: CASSLRYSTDTQYF; DNA: TGCGCCAGCAGCCTGAGATATAGCACAGATACGCAGTATTTT
V: TRBV7-9; size: few; D: .; J: TRBJ1-5; CDR3: CASSLHRVGSNQPQHF; DNA: TGTGCCAGCAGCTTACACAGGGTTGGGAGCAATCAGCCCCAGCATTTT
V: TRBV6-5; size: few; D: .; J: TRBJ1-5; CDR3: CASSYRGINQPQHF; DNA: TGTGCCAGCAGTTACCGGGGCATCAATCAGCCCCAGCATTTT
V: TRBV7-3; size: few; D: TRBD1; J: TRBJ2-1; CDR3: CASSLTAGTGPNEQFF; DNA: TGTGCCAGCAGCTTAACAGCCGGGACAGGGCCAAATGAGCAGTTCTTC
V: TRBV7-2; size: many; D: .; J: TRBJ2-7; CDR3: CASSLDAAAEQYF; DNA: TGTGCCAGCAGCTTAGACGCAGCAGCCGAGCAGTACTTC
V: TRBV29-1; size: many; D: TRBD2; J: TRBJ2-3; CDR3: CSAMGGGDTQYF; DNA: TGCAGCGCCATGGGCGGGGGAGATACGCAGTATTTT
V: TRBV24-1; size: .; D: .; J: TRBJ2-1; CDR3: CATSDLGEQFF; DNA: TGTGCCACCAGTGATTTGGGTGAGCAGTTCTTC
V: TRBV6-2/TRBV6-3; size: .; D: .; J: TRBJ2-2; CDR3: CASSPTIRELFF; DNA: TGTGCCAGCAGTCCGACTATCCGGGAGCTGTTTTTT
V: TRBV5-1; size: many; D: TRBD2; J: TRBJ2-7; CDR3: CASSLRGRGEDEQYF; DNA: TGCGCCAGCAGCTTACGGGGTCGGGGGGAGGACGAGCAGTACTTC
V: TRBV7-9; size: .; D: TRBD1; J: TRBJ1-2; CDR3: CASSLSGTALGYTF; DNA: TGTGCCAGCAGCTTATCTGGGACAGCCCTAGGCTACACCTTC
V: TRBV28; size: many; D: .; J: TRBJ2-3; CDR3: CASIAQGTDTQYF; DNA: TGTGCCAGCATCGCGCAGGGTACAGATACGCAGTATTTT
V: TRBV5-4; size: few; D: .; J: TRBJ2-1; CDR3: CASSLASRTGVLSSYNEQFF; DNA: TGTGCCAGCAGCTTGGCTTCGCGGACTGGGGTATTGAGCTCCTACAATGAGCAGTTCTTC
V: TRBV5-1; size: few; D: TRBD2; J: TRBJ2-3; CDR3: CASSLGASGNTDTQYF; DNA: TGCGCCAGCAGCTTGGGGGCTAGCGGGAACACAGATACGCAGTATTTT
V: TRBV7-8; size: few; D: .; J: TRBJ1-3; CDR3: CASSIFQGGFAGNTIYF; DNA: TGTGCCAGCAGCATTTTTCAAGGGGGTTTTGCTGGAAACACCATATATTTT
V: TRBV7-2; size: .; D: TRBD1; J: TRBJ2-7; CDR3: CASSQPGQVAYEQYF; DNA: TGTGCCAGCAGCCAGCCGGGACAGGTAGCCTACGAGCAGTACTTC
V: TRBV4-1; size: many; D: .; J: TRBJ2-2; CDR3: CASSPKTSNGELFF; DNA: TGCGCCAGCAGCCCCAAAACTAGTAACGGGGAGCTGTTTTTT
V: TRBV20-1; size: many; D: .; J: TRBJ2-2; CDR3: CSVPSRRANTGELFF; DNA: TGCAGTGTTCCCTCGCGACGGGCGAACACCGGGGAGCTGTTTTTT
V: TRBV7-6; size: many; D: .; J: TRBJ2-5; CDR3: CASSLGAVWETQYF; DNA: TGTGCCAGCAGCTTAGGGGCCGTATGGGAGACCCAGTACTTC
V: TRBV20-1; size: many; D: .; J: TRBJ2-7; CDR3: CSARVPGLGYEQYF; DNA: TGCAGTGCTAGAGTCCCAGGCCTCGGCTACGAGCAGTACTTC